Listed below are T cell receptor beta chains from one sample, sequenced in a study of blood T cell repertoires in COVID-19. Libraries were prepared by immunoSEQ multiplex PCR; TCRdb keeps only in-frame clonotypes and omits some of them. The sample consists of tens of thousands of clones, around nine tenths of them appearing once. Sequenced sample: peripheral blood. The receptors stem from a human donor with active COVID-19. The donor label of this sample is uncertain. CDR3s include the opening cysteine and the closing phenylalanine or tryptophan. Each record gives: clone size, J gene, V gene, D gene, CDR3 DNA, CDR3 protein. D genes are given only for firm matches. Expanded clones get a size class; other rows say once, few or many, or leave the size out.

size: NA; J: TRBJ2-7; V: TRBV9; D: TRBD2; DNA: TGTGCCAGCAGCGTAGATCCTAGCGGGGTTTTAGGGTACGAGCAGTACTTC; CDR3: CASSVDPSGVLGYEQYF
size: NA; J: TRBJ2-7; V: TRBV10-3; D: TRBD1; DNA: TGTGCCATCAGAACGGACAGGGGACTGAATGAGCAGTACTTC; CDR3: CAIRTDRGLNEQYF
size: NA; J: TRBJ2-1; V: TRBV7-9; D: NA; DNA: TGTGCCAGCAGCTTAGGCCAGGGCTGGAATGAGCAGTTCTTC; CDR3: CASSLGQGWNEQFF
size: NA; J: TRBJ2-7; V: TRBV9; D: TRBD2; DNA: TGTGCCAGCAGCGTAGTAAGCGGGGGCGAGCAGTACTTC; CDR3: CASSVVSGGEQYF
size: NA; J: TRBJ2-3; V: TRBV28; D: NA; DNA: TGTGCCAGCAGTTCAGGGTATAGCACAGATACGCAGTATTTT; CDR3: CASSSGYSTDTQYF
size: NA; J: TRBJ2-6; V: TRBV3-1/TRBV3-2; D: NA; DNA: TGTGCCAGCAGCCAAGACGGGGGTTACTCTGGGGCCAACGTCCTGACTTTC; CDR3: CASSQDGGYSGANVLTF
size: NA; J: TRBJ1-3; V: TRBV6-5; D: NA; DNA: TGTGCCAGCAGTTACAGCAATCCCCCCTCTGGAAACACCATATATTTT; CDR3: CASSYSNPPSGNTIYF
size: NA; J: TRBJ2-5; V: TRBV7-2; D: NA; DNA: TGTGCCAGCAGCTACCGATCGCCTATAGAGACCCAGTACTTC; CDR3: CASSYRSPIETQYF
size: NA; J: TRBJ1-2; V: TRBV18; D: TRBD1; DNA: TGTGCCAGCAGGGACAGTTCGTCCCATGGCTACACCTTC; CDR3: CASRDSSSHGYTF
size: few; J: TRBJ2-7; V: TRBV9; D: TRBD1; DNA: TGTGCCAGCAGCAGAGGGGACAGGGCCGTCGACGAGCAGTACTTC; CDR3: CASSRGDRAVDEQYF
size: NA; J: TRBJ2-3; V: TRBV18; D: TRBD1; DNA: TGTGCCAGCTCACCACAGAAAACAGGGGGCGGCACAGATACGCAGTATTTT; CDR3: CASSPQKTGGGTDTQYF
size: NA; J: TRBJ1-2; V: TRBV15; D: NA; DNA: TGTGCCACCAGCAGTAGATATTATGGCTACACCTTC; CDR3: CATSSRYYGYTF
size: once; J: TRBJ1-2; V: TRBV18; D: NA; DNA: TGTGCCAGCTCACTGGGGGGTAGCTATGGCTACACCTTC; CDR3: CASSLGGSYGYTF
size: NA; J: TRBJ1-2; V: TRBV15; D: NA; DNA: TGTGCCACCAGCAGAGATTATGGCGGTTATGGCTACACCTTC; CDR3: CATSRDYGGYGYTF
size: NA; J: TRBJ1-6; V: TRBV7-2; D: NA; DNA: TGTGCCAGCAGCCTAGATTCCGGGACTTCTTCACCCCTCCACTTT; CDR3: CASSLDSGTSSPLHF
size: NA; J: TRBJ1-4; V: TRBV18; D: NA; DNA: TGTGCCAGCTCACCGACAGCCTCTAATGAAAAACTGTTTTTT; CDR3: CASSPTASNEKLFF
size: NA; J: TRBJ2-1; V: TRBV6-2/TRBV6-3; D: NA; DNA: TGTGCCAGCAGTTACACCAGGGGTGGGCAGTTCTTC; CDR3: CASSYTRGGQFF
size: NA; J: TRBJ2-7; V: TRBV11-2; D: NA; DNA: TGTGCCAGCAGCTTAGAGCCAGGGATTTACGAGCAGTACTTC; CDR3: CASSLEPGIYEQYF